Shown below are 11 T cell receptor beta chains from a single sample sequenced in a study of T-cell reconstitution after alpha-beta-depleted transplantation in children. As it was prepared, the TCRbeta library received unique molecular identifiers. From the PCR reads, TCRdb called clonotypes with MiXCR, one entry per CDR3 protein. The sample contains hundreds of thousands of distinct CDR3 sequences, about 10% of which appear only once. The input for sequencing was PBMCs, taken before TCRalphabeta/CD19-depleted stem cell transplant. These receptors originate from a child aged 2 to 15 with inherited bone marrow failure, due to receive a stem cell transplant.

This clonotype came up many times. The J gene is TRBJ2-7, the V gene TRBV20-1; D is possibly TRBD2 (5 bases). This CDR3 region has 10 residues. Trimming stripped 5 bases from V and 7 bases from J, with 9 bases between. CDR1 is DFQATT, CDR2 SNEGSKA, per germline (reference sequence). The chain's CDR3 is CSAPRREQYF. The CDR3 DNA reads TGCAGTGCTCCTAGGAGGGAGCAGTACTTC.

In this sample, this clonotype turned up many times. The chain links TRBV5-5 to TRBJ2-7; D is undetermined. The CDR3 is made up of 13 amino acids. Trimming took 1 base from V and 6 from J, leaving 11 bases between them. Germline CDR1 and CDR2: SGHKS and YYEKEE (reference sequence). The CDR3 reads CASSLFQSGEQYF. DNA for the CDR3: TGTGCCAGCAGCTTGTTTCAATCTGGCGAGCAGTACTTC.

This clonotype was seen only a few times. The chain employs TRBV19 and TRBJ1-5; unclear D gene. CDR1 and CDR2 (germline): LNHDA, SQIVND (reference sequence). There are 15 residues in the CDR3. V gave up 3 bases and J gave up 0 bases, with 9 bases separating them. Written as DNA, the CDR3 is TGTGCCAGTAGTATTACGGGGTATAGCAATCAGCCCCAGCATTTT. Amino acid sequence: CASSITGYSNQPQHF.

This clonotype was recorded at least ten times. V usage is TRBV29-1 and J usage is TRBJ1-1; 7 nucleotides align to TRBD1. The length of the CDR3 is 12 residues. Looked up from germline, CDR1 is SQVTM and CDR2 is ANQGSEA. V lost 7 bases to trimming and J lost 0 bases; unmatched junction nucleotides: 2. In DNA form, the CDR3 reads TGCAGCGGGGGACAGATGAACACTGAAGCTTTCTTT. This codes for CSGGQMNTEAFF. Variable domain in full (rest from reference TRBV29-1 and TRBJ1-1): SAVISQKPSRDICQRGTSLTIQCQVDSQVTMMFWYRQQPGQSLTLIATANQGSEATYESGFVIDKFPISRPNLTFSTLTVSNMSPEDSSIYLCSGGQMNTEAFFGQGTRLTVV.

This chain joins TRBV19 and TRBJ2-1; TRBD1 or TRBD2 may be the D gene (5 bases each). V gave up 8 bases and J gave up 9 bases, with 14 bases separating them. CDR1 and CDR2 (germline): LNHDA, SQIVND (reference sequence). This CDR3 region has 12 residues. CDR3: CASGILRGEQFF. The CDR3, as DNA: TGTGCCAGTGGAATTTTGAGGGGTGAGCAGTTCTTC.

This clonotype came up a few times. This chain connects TRBV7-2 to TRBJ1-6; tentatively, D is TRBD1 (5 bases). Germline V CDR1 and CDR2: SGHTA, FQGNSA. Between the trimmed V and J ends, which lost 5 bases and 6 bases, there was a span of 11 bases. The CDR3 contains 14 residues. CDR3 loop: CASSIQGSNSPLHF. CDR3 sequence (DNA): TGTGCCAGCAGCATCCAGGGTAGTAATTCACCCCTCCACTTT.

This clonotype occurred many times. The genes are TRBV10-3 and TRBJ2-7; TRBD2 agrees at 12 bases. Losses at the gene ends were 4 bases for V and 3 bases for J; bases not matched to a gene: 4. The CDR3 runs to 15 residues. In germline, CDR1 is ENHRY, CDR2 SYGVKD. The CDR3 nucleotides read TGTGCCATCAGTGGGAGACTAGCGGGAGTCTACGAGCAGTACTTC. It encodes CAISGRLAGVYEQYF.

This clonotype was recorded many times. The rearrangement joins TRBV7-6 to TRBJ2-7; TRBD1 is a possible D gene (5 bases). Trimming pared 1 base from V and 5 bases from J, leaving 15 bases between. CDR1 and CDR2 (germline): SGHVS, FNYEAQ. The CDR3 loop spans 15 amino acids. In nucleotides, the CDR3 is TGTGCCAGCAGCTTAGGTGGGGCCGGCGTCCACGAGCAGTACTTC. As protein: CASSLGGAGVHEQYF.

This clonotype was seen ten or more times. J is TRBJ2-1 and V is TRBV7-6; D remains unclear. This CDR3 comprises 14 residues. The germline V gene encodes CDR1 SGHVS and CDR2 FNYEAQ. V was trimmed by 3 bases and J by 4 bases, leaving 10 bases between them. The CDR3, as DNA: TGTGCCAGCAGCTTGCGGCCCTTGTACAATGAGCAGTTCTTC. Protein: CASSLRPLYNEQFF.

The table lists this clonotype with many counts. The V gene is TRBV5-1, the J gene TRBJ2-1, with a possible D match to TRBD2 (6 bases). The ends were cut back, 0 bases at V and 5 bases at J, with 21 bases in the middle. Germline values: CDR1 SGHRS, CDR2 YFSETQ. This CDR3 comprises 18 residues. The CDR3 DNA is TGCGCCAGCAGCTTGGCCCGTAGCGGTGACCTCAAACACAATGAGCAGTTCTTC. Its protein product is CASSLARSGDLKHNEQFF. The full variable domain, completed using reference TRBV5-1 and TRBJ2-1, is KAGVTQTPRYLIKTRGQQVTLSCSPISGHRSVSWYQQTPGQGLQFLFEYFSETQRNKGNFPGRFSGRQFSNSRSEMNVSTLELGDSALYLCASSLARSGDLKHNEQFFGPGTRLTVL.

The rearrangement links TRBV28 to TRBJ2-1; TRBD1 matches at 8 bases. The V gene's germline CDR1 is MDHEN and CDR2 SYDVKM. There are 15 residues in the CDR3. V was clipped by 3 bases and J by 7 bases; unmatched bases: 8. CDR3 nucleotide sequence: TGTGCCAGCAGTTTGGCGGACAGGGTAAGAAATGAGCAGTTCTTC. Protein sequence: CASSLADRVRNEQFF. Combining the CDR3 with reference TRBV28 and TRBJ2-1 gives the whole variable domain DVKVTQSSRYLVKRTGEKVFLECVQDMDHENMFWYRQDPGLGLRLIYFSYDVKMKEKGDIPEGYSVSREKKERFSLILESASTNQTSMYLCASSLADRVRNEQFFGPGTRLTVL.